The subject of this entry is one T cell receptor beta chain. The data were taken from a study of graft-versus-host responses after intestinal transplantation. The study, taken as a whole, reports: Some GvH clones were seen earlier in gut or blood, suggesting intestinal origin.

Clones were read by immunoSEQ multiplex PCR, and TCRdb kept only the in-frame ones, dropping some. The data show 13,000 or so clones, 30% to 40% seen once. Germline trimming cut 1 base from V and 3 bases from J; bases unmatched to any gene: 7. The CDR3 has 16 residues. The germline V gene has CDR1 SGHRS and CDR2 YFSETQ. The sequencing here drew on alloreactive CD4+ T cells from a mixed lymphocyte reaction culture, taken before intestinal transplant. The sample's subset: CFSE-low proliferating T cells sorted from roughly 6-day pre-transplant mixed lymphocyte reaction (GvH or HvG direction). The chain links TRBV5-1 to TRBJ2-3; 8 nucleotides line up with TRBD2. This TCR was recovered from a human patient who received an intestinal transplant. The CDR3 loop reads CASSLWSGGVTDTQYF. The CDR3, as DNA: TGCGCCAGCAGCTTGTGGTCGGGGGGGGTAACAGATACGCAGTATTTT.